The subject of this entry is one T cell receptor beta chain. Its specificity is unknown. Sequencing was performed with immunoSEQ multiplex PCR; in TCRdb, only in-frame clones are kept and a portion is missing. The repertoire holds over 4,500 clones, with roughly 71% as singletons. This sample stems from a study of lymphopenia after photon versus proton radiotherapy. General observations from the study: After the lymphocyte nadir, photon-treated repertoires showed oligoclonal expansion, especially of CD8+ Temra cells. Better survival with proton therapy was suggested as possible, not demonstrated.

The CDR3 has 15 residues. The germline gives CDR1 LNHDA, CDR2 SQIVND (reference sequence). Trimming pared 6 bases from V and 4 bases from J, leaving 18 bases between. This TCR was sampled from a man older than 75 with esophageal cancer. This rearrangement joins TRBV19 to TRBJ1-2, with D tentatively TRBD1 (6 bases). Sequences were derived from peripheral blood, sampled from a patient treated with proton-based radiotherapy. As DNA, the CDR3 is TGTGCCAGTAGGACACCGGGACAATTTCGCTATGGCTACACCTTC. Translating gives CASRTPGQFRYGYTF.